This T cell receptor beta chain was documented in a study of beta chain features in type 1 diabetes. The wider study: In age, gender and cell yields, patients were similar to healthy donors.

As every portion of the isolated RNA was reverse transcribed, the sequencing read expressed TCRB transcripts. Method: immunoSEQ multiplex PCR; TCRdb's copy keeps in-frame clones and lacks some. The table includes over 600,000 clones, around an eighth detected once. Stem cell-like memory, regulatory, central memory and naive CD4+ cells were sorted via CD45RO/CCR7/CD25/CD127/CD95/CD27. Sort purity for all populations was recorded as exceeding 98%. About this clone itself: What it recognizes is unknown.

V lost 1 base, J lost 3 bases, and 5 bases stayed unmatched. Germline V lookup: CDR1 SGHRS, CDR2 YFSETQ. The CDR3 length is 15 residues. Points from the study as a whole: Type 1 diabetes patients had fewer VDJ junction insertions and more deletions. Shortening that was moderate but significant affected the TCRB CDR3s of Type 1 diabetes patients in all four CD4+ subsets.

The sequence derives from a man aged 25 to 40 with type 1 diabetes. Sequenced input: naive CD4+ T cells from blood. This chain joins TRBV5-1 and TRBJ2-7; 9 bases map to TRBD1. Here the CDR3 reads CASSLTGTGHYEQYF. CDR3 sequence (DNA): TGCGCCAGCAGCTTGACCGGGACAGGGCACTACGAGCAGTACTTC.